This TCR beta chain was captured by sequencing in a study of Ad26.COV2.S vaccination and SARS-CoV-2 variants (TCRdb year 2021). About the investigation overall: Donors in the vaccine arm were drawn from COV1001, a phase I-IIa trial of Ad26.COV2.S in healthy adults that was multicentre, randomized, double-blind and placebo-controlled. The TCR-sequenced set comprised around 30 samples: around 20 Ad26.COV2.S vaccine recipients, 5 placebo recipients and 8 SARS-CoV-2 convalescent individuals. TCRbeta repertoire sequencing was used to assess the specificity and breadth of SARS-CoV-2-reactive T cell receptors after Ad26.COV2.S vaccination. Dosing of Ad26.COV2.S was intramuscular, at either 5x10^10 or 1x10^11 viral particles, delivered as one shot or as two shots spaced 56 days apart. Participants in the trial were split at random into five groups of five each, receiving low-dose or high-dose Ad26.COV2.S once or twice, or else placebo on both occasions. Throughout the experiments and outcome assessment, investigators stayed blinded to trial group allocation.

Beyond this particular receptor, the publication reports: After vaccination, spike-specific CD8+ and CD4+ T cell responses were reported to show substantial breadth. According to the authors, total T cell responses may have been underestimated by the TCR breadth and depth analyses. Comparable non-spike TCR breadth was observed between vaccine and placebo recipients, consistent with only spike being contained in the vaccine. Compared with placebo recipients, Ad26.COV2.S recipients showed higher spike-specific TCR breadth (P = 0.0014). The study was not powered to compare responses between vaccine doses or regimens.

Measured from the cysteine to the phenylalanine, the CDR3 is 14 residues long. CDR3 DNA only is kept here, 42 bases in frame from base 1. Relative to germline, V is 0 bases shorter and J is 4 bases shorter, with 7 bases between their ends. Via the germline V gene (reference sequence), CDR1 is SGHNT and CDR2 YYREEE. TCRbeta CDR3 regions were sequenced with the immunoSEQ Assay. After extraction, genomic DNA underwent amplification by bias-controlled multiplex PCR, followed by high-throughput sequencing. As for the original processing: To quantify the absolute abundance of each unique TCRbeta CDR3 region, sequences were collapsed and filtered. Usable DNA was measured by amplifying reference genes present in all nucleated cells, and TCRbeta template counts were normalized to that usable DNA to estimate T cell fraction. Repertoire TCRs were annotated as SARS-CoV-2-specific by exact matching of V gene, CDR3 amino acid sequence and J gene to a known reactive TCR set. The reference SARS-CoV-2 TCR set was derived from MIRA and filtered for enrichment in COVID-19-positive ImmuneCODE repertoires, a step that removed public or cross-reactive TCRs. Using the MIRA antigens, annotated TCRs were further analysed by specific ORF or by position within an ORF. Breadth was defined as the number of annotated unique rearrangements divided by the total number of unique productive rearrangements, and depth was defined as the summed frequency of the annotated unique rearrangements. Two-sided Wilcoxon rank-sum tests were used to compare TCR breadth between groups. The table comes from immuneACCESS by way of TCRdb, which keeps in-frame sequences with V and J called. Part of the clones is missing from these tables; in studies checked, under half for an unresolved V gene and the rest for unknown reasons. From that table come the V and J calls and clone size; the DNA was used to work out D and trimming. This sample has 300,000 to 450,000 clones in its table, and more than 75% of those were observed once. The leading ten clones occupy 3% to 4% of the sample.

The sample's treatment or condition label, decoded: some 20 received Ad26.COV2.S at low or high dose, single or two shots; about five received placebo; per-sample allocation not given. Repertoires of vaccine and placebo recipients were sequenced from samples taken on day 63 after the first injection. Between 29 July and 7 August 2020, Cohort 1b enrolled 20 to 30 adults aged 18-55 years at one site in Boston, USA. Ad26.COV2.S was a replication-incompetent adenovirus type 26 vector expressing a prefusion-stabilized SARS-CoV-2 spike protein from the original Wuhan strain. About this clone: Its specific antigen is unknown. No quality values exist for individual bases; no much larger clone is one base distant.

The sequence is built from TRBV5-4 and TRBJ2-2, with no confidently assigned D gene. The material sequenced was peripheral blood, taken in a trial of Ad26.COV2.S vaccine versus placebo. This clonotype was sampled from a person aged 18-60 years who received the Ad26.COV2.S COVID-19 vaccine or a placebo. The sequenced DNA is TGTGCCAGCAGCTTGGGGTCGGCCACCGGGGAGCTGTTTTTT. Its protein reads: CASSLGSATGELFF.